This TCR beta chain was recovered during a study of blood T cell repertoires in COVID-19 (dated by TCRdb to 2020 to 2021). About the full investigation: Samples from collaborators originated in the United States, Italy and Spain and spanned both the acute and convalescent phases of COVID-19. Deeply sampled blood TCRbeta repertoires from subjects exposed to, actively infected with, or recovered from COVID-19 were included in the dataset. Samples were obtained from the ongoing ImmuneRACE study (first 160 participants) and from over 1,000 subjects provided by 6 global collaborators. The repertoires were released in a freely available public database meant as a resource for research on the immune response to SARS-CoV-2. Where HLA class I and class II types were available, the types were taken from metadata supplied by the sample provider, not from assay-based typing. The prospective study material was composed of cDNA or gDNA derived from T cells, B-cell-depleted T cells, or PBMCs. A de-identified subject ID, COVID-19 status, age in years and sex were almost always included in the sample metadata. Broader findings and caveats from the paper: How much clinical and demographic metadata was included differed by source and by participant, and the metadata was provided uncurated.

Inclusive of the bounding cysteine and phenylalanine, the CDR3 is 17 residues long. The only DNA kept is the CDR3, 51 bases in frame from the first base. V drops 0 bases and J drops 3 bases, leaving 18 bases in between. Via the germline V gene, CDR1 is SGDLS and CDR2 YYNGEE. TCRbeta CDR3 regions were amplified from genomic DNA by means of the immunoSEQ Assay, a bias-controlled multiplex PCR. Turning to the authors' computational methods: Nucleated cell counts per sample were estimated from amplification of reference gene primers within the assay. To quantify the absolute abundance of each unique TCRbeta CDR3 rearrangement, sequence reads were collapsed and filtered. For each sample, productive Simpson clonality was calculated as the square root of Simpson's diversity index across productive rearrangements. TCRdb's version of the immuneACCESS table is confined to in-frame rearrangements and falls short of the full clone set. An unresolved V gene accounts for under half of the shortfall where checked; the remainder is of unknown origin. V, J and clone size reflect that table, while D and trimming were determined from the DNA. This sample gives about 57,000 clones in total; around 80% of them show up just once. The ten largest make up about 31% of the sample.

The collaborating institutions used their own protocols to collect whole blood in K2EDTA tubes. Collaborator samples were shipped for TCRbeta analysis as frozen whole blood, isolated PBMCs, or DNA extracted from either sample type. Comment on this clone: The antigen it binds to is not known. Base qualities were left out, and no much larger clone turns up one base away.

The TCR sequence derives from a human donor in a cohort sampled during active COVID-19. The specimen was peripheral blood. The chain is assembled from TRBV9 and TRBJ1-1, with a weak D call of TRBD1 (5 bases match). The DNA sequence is TGTGCCAGCAGCGTAGCTACGAGGGGCCCGGGGGACACTGAAGCTTTCTTT. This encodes CASSVATRGPGDTEAFF.